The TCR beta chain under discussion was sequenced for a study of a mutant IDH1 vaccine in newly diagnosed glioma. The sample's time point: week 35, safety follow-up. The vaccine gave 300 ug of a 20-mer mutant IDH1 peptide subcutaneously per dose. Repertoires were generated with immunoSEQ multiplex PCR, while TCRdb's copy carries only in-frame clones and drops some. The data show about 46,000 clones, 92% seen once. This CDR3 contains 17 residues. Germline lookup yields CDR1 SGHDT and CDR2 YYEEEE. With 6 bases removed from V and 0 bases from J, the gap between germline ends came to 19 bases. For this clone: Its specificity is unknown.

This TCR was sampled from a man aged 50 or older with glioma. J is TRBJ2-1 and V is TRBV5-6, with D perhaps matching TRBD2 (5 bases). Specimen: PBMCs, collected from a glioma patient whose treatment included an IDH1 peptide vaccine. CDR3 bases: TGTGCCAGCATCCGGAGGTCCAGGCCGAGCTCCTACAATGAGCAGTTCTTC. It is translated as CASIRRSRPSSYNEQFF.